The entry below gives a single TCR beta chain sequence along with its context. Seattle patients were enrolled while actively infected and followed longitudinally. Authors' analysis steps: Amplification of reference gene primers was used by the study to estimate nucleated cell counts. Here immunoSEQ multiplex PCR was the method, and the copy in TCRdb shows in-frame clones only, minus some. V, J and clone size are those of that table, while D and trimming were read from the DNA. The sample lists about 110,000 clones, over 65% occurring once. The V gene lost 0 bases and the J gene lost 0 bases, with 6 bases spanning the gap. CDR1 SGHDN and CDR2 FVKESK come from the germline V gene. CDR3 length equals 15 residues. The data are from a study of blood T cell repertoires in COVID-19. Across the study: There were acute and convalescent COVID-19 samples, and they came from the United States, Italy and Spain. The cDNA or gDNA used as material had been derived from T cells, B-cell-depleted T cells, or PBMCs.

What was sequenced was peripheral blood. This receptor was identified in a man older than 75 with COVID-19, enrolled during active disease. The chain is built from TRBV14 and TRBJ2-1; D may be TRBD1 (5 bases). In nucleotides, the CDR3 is TGTGCCAGCAGCCAAGACAGGGTCTCCTACAATGAGCAGTTCTTC. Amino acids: CASSQDRVSYNEQFF. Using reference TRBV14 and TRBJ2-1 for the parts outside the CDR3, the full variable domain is EAGVTQFPSHSVIEKGQTVTLRCDPISGHDNLYWYRRVMGKEIKFLLHFVKESKQDESGMPNNRFLAERTGGTYSTLKVQPAELEDSGVYFCASSQDRVSYNEQFFGPGTRLTVL.